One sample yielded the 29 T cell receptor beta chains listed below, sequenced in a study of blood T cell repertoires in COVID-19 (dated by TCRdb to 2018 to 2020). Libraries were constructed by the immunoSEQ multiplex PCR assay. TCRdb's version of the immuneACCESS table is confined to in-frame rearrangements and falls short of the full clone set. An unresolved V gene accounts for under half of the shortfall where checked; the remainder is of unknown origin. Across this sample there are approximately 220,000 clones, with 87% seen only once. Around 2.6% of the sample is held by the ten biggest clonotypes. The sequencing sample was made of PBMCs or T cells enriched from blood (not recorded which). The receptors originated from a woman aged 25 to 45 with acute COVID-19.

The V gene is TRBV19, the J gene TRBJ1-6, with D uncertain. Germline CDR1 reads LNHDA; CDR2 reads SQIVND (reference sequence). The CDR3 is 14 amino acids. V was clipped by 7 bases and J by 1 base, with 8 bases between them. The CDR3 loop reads CASTGRSYNSPLHF. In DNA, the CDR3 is TGTGCCAGTACTGGGAGGTCCTATAATTCACCCCTCCACTTT.

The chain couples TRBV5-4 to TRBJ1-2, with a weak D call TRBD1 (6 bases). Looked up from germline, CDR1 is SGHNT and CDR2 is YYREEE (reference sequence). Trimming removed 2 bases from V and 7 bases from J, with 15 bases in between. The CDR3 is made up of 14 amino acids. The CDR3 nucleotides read TGTGCCAGCAGCTTAAACTCAGGGGTTGGTGGCTACACCTTC. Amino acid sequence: CASSLNSGVGGYTF. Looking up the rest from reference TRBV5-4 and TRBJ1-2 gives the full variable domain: ETGVTQSPTHLIKTRGQQVTLRCSSQSGHNTVSWYQQALGQGPQFIFQYYREEENGRGNFPPRFSGLQFPNYSSELNVNALELDDSALYLCASSLNSGVGGYTFGSGTRLTVV.

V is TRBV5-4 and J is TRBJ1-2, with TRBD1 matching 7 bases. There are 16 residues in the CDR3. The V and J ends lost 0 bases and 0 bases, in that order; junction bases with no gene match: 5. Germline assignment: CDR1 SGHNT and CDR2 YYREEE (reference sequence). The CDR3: CASSLAGQLTNYGYTF. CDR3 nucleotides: TGTGCCAGCAGCTTGGCGGGACAGCTTACTAACTATGGCTACACCTTC.

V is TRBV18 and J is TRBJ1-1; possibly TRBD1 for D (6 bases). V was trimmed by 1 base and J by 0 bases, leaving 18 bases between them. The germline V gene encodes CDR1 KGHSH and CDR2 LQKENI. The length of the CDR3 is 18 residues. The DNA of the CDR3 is TGTGCCAGCTCACCACTCCCGGGCCCCGGACAGTTGAACACTGAAGCTTTCTTT. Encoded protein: CASSPLPGPGQLNTEAFF.

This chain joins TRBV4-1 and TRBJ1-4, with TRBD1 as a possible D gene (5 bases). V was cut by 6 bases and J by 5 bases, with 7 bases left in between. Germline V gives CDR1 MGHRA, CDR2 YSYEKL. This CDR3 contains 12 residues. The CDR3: CASRGLNEKLFF. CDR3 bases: TGCGCCAGCAGGGGACTGAATGAAAAACTGTTTTTT.

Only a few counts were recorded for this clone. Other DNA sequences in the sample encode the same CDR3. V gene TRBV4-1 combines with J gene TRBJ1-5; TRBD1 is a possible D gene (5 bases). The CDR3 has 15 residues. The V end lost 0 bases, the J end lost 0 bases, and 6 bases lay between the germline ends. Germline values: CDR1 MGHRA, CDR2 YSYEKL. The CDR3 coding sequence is TGCGCCAGCAGCCAAGACCAGGGTAGCAATCAGCCCCAGCATTTT. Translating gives CASSQDQGSNQPQHF.

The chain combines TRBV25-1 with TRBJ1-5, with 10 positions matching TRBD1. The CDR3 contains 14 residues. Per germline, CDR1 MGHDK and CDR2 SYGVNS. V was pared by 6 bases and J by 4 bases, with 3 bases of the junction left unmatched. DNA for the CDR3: TGTGCCAGCAGCCGGACAGGGGGGAATCAGCCCCAGCATTTT. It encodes CASSRTGGNQPQHF.

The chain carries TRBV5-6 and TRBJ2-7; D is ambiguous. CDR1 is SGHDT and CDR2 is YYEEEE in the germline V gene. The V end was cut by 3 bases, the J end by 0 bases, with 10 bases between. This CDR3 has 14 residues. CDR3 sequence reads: CASSSPRLSYEQYF. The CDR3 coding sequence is TGTGCCAGCAGCTCCCCCCGACTCTCCTACGAGCAGTACTTC.

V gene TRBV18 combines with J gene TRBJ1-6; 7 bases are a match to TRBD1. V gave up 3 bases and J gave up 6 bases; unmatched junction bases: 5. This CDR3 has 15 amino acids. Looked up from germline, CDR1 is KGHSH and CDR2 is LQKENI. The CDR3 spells CASSPGGQPNSPLHF. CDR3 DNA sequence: TGTGCCAGCTCACCCGGGGGACAGCCTAATTCACCCCTCCACTTT.

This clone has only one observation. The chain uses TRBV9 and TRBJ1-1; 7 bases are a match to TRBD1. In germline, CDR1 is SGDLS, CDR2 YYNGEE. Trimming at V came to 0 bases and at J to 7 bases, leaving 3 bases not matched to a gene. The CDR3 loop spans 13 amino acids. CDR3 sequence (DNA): TGTGCCAGCAGCGTAGCGAGACAGGGTGAAGCTTTCTTT. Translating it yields CASSVARQGEAFF.

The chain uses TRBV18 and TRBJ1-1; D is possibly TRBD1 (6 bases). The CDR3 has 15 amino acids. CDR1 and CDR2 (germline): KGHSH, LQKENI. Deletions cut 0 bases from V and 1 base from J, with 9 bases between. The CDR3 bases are TGTGCCAGCTCACCACCATCAGGGGAGAACACTGAAGCTTTCTTT. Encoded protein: CASSPPSGENTEAFF. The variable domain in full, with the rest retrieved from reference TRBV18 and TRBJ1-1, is NAGVMQNPRHLVRRRGQEARLRCSPMKGHSHVYWYRQLPEEGLKFMVYLQKENIIDESGMPKERFSAEFPKEGPSILRIQQVVRGDSAAYFCASSPPSGENTEAFFGQGTRLTVV.

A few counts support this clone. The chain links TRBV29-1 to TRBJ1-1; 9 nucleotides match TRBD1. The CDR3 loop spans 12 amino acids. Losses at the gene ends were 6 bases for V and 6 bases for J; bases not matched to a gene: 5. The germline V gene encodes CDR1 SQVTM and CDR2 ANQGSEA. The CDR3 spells CSVAGTGPEAFF. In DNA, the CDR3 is TGCAGCGTAGCCGGGACAGGGCCTGAAGCTTTCTTT.

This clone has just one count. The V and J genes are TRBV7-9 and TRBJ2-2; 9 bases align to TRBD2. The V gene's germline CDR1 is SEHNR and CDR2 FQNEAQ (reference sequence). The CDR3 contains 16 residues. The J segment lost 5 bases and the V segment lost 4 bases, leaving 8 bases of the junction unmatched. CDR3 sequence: CASSSVAGVVTGELFF. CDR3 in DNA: TGTGCCAGCAGCTCAGTAGCGGGGGTTGTTACCGGGGAGCTGTTTTTT.

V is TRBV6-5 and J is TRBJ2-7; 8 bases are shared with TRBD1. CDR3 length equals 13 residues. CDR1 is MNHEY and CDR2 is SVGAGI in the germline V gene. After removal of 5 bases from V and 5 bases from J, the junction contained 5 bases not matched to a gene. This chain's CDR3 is CASSRTGFNEQYF. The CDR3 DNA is TGTGCCAGCAGTCGGACAGGGTTCAACGAGCAGTACTTC.

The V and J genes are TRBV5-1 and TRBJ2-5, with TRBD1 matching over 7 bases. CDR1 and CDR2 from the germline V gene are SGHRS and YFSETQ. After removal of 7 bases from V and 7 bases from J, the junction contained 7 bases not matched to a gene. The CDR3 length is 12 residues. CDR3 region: CASQGQGVTQYF. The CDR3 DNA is TGCGCCAGCCAGGGGCAGGGGGTGACCCAGTACTTC. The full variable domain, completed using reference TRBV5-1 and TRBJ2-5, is KAGVTQTPRYLIKTRGQQVTLSCSPISGHRSVSWYQQTPGQGLQFLFEYFSETQRNKGNFPGRFSGRQFSNSRSEMNVSTLELGDSALYLCASQGQGVTQYFGPGTRLLVL.

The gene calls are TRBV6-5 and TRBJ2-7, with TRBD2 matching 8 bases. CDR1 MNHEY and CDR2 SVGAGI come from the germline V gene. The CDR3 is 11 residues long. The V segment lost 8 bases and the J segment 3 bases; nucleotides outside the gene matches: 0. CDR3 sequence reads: CASREGYEQYF. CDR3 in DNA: TGTGCCAGCCGGGAGGGCTACGAGCAGTACTTC.

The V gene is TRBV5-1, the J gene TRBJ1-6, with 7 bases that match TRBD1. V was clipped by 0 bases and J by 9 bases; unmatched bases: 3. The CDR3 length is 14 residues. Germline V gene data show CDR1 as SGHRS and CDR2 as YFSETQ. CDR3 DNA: TGCGCCAGCAGCTTGGGACAGGGTCGTTCACCCCTCCACTTT. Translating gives CASSLGQGRSPLHF.

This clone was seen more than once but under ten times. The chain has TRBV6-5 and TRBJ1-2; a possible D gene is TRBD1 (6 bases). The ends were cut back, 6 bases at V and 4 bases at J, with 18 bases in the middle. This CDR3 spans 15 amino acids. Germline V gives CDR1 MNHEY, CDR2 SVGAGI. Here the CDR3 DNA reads TGTGCCAGCAGCCACTCGACAGGTTACCGCTATGGCTACACCTTC. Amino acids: CASSHSTGYRYGYTF.

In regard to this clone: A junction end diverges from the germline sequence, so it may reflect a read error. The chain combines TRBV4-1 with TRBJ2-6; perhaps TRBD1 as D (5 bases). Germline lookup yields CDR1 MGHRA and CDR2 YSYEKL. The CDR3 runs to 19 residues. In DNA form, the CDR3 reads TGCGCCAGCAGCCACCCTTTCAGGGTTGTGAGCTCTGTGGCCAACGTCCTGACTTTC. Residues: CASSHPFRVVSSVANVLTF.

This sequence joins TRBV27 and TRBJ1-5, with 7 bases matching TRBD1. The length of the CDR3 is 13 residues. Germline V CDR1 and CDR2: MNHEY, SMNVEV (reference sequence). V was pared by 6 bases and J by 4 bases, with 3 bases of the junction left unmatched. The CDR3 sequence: CASRPGGNQPQHF. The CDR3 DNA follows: TGTGCCAGCAGGCCAGGGGGTAATCAGCCCCAGCATTTT.

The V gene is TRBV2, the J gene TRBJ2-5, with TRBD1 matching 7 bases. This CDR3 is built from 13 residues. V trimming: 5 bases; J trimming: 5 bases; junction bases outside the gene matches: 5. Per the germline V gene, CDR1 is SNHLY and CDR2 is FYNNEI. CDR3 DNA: TGTGCCAGCAGTCCTGACAGGGTGGAGACCCAGTACTTC. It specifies CASSPDRVETQYF.

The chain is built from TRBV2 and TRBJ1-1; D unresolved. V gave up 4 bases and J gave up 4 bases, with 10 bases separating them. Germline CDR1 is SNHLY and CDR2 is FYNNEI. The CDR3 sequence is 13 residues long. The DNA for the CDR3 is TGTGCCAGCAGTGTTCGGAGTTCCACTGAAGCTTTCTTT. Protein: CASSVRSSTEAFF. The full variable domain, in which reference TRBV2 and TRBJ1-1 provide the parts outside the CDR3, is EPEVTQTPSHQVTQMGQEVILRCVPISNHLYFYWYRQILGQKVEFLVSFYNNEISEKSEIFDDQFSVERPDGSNFTLKIRSTKLEDSAMYFCASSVRSSTEAFFGQGTRLTVV.

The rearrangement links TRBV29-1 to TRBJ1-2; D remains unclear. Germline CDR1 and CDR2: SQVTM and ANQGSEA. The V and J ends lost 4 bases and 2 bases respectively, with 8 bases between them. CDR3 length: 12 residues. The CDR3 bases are TGCAGCGTTGGGACGGGGAACTATGGCTACACCTTC. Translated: CSVGTGNYGYTF.

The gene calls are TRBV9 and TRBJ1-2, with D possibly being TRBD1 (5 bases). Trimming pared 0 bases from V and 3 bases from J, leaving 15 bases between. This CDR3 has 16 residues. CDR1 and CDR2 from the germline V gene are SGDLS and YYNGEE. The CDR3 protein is CASSVGDSVTDYGYTF. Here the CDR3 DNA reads TGTGCCAGCAGCGTAGGAGACAGTGTCACAGACTATGGCTACACCTTC.

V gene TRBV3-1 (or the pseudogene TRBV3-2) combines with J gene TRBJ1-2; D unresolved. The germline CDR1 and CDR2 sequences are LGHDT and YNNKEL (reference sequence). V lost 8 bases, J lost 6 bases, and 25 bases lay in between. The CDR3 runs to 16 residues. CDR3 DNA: TGTGCCAGCGGCTCTGAGGACGGACGGAGACTAGATGGCTACACCTTC. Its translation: CASGSEDGRRLDGYTF.

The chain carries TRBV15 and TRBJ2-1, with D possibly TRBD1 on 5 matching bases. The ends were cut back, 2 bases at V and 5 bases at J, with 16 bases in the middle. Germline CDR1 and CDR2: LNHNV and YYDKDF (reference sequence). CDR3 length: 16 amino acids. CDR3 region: CATSRSSRVGDNEQFF. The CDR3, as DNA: TGTGCCACCAGCAGATCCTCCAGGGTTGGGGACAATGAGCAGTTCTTC.

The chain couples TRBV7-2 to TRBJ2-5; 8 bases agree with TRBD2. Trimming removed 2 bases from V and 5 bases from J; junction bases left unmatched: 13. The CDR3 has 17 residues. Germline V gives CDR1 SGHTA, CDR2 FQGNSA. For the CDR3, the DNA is TGTGCCAGCAGCTTACTTGCGGGGGGTAACCTAGGGGAGACCCAGTACTTC. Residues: CASSLLAGGNLGETQYF.

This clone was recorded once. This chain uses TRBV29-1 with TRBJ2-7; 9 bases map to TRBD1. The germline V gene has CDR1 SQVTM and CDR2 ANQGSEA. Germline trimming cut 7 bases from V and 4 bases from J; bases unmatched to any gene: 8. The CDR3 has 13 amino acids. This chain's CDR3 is CSDGQGKSYEQYF. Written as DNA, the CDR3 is TGCAGCGATGGACAGGGGAAATCTTACGAGCAGTACTTC.

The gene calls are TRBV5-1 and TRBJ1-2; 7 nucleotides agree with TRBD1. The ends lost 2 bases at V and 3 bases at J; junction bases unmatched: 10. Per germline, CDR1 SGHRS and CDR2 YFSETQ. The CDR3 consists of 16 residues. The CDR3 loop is CASSLTGVSTDYGYTF. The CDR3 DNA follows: TGCGCCAGCAGCTTAACAGGGGTTTCTACTGACTATGGCTACACCTTC.